This entry concerns a single T cell receptor beta chain. The entry originates in a study of pediatric ulcerative colitis. The rectum was sampled with one to two pinch biopsies at colonoscopy. Here immunoSEQ multiplex PCR was the method, and the copy in TCRdb shows in-frame clones only, minus some. Of 40,000 to 60,000 clones listed, more than 60% are singletons. Sequencing was performed on gut tissue. This TCR derives from a girl aged 5-17 years with moderate ulcerative colitis.

Written as DNA, the CDR3 is TGTGCCAGCAGCTTAGCTACTAGCGGGAGGCCTGGGGCCAACGTCCTGACTTTC. Encoded protein: CASSLATSGRPGANVLTF. This chain connects TRBV11-2 to TRBJ2-6; 12 bases line up with TRBD2. The trim removed 1 base at V and 2 bases at J, leaving 3 bases unmatched. Germline V gene data show CDR1 as SGHAT and CDR2 as FQNNGV. The CDR3 is made up of 18 amino acids.